This T cell receptor beta chain was identified in a study of early stage breast cancer tumors. Assay: immunoSEQ multiplex PCR; the TCRdb copy retains only in-frame clones and omits some. The sample includes over 20,000 clones, 55% to 80% seen only once; the top ten take less than 10%. Study-level results: Commonly generated sequences made up most enriched TCRB sequences shared between patients.

On this clone itself: Its cognate antigen is unknown.

CDR1 and CDR2 from the germline V gene are SQVTM and ANQGSEA. V shed 6 bases, J shed 6 bases, and the junction held 7 bases outside the gene matches. The CDR3 runs to 12 residues. The receptor comes from a person in their 60s with breast cancer. The chain combines TRBV29-1 with TRBJ2-7; 8 nucleotides line up with TRBD1. Sequencing used breast tumor tissue. The CDR3 protein is CSVMLTGVEQYF. The CDR3 bases are TGCAGCGTCATGCTGACAGGGGTCGAGCAGTACTTC.